One sample yielded the 16 T cell receptor beta chains listed below, sequenced in a study of cytomegalovirus exposure and HLA in healthy donors. This table comes from immunoSEQ multiplex PCR, and its TCRdb copy is limited to in-frame clones, with some not included. The table shows some 150,000 clones, with 80% to 90% occurring only once. Sample: PBMCs. The receptor set was obtained from a man between 18 and 35 years old in good health and CMV-seropositive.

This chain links TRBV9 with TRBJ2-3; 7 bases agree with TRBD2. The CDR3 is 16 amino acids. Trimming removed 4 bases from V and 2 bases from J; junction bases left unmatched: 10. CDR1 SGDLS and CDR2 YYNGEE come from the germline V gene. Here the CDR3 reads CASSPRGLADTDTQYF. In nucleotides, the CDR3 is TGTGCCAGCAGCCCTAGAGGGCTAGCGGACACAGATACGCAGTATTTT.

In regard to this clone: One end of the junction does not line up with germline, which may come from a read error. The CDR3 loop is CASREGWTASYEQYF. Written as DNA, the CDR3 is TGTGCCAGCAGAGAAGGTTGGACAGCCAGCTACGAGCAGTACTTC. The chain uses TRBV6-1 and TRBJ2-7, with D maybe TRBD1 (6 bases). There are 15 residues in the CDR3. The germline V gene encodes CDR1 MNHNS and CDR2 SASEGT.

The V and J genes are TRBV11-2 and TRBJ2-7; 10 bases agree with TRBD2. Trimming at V came to 5 bases and at J to 3 bases, leaving 7 bases not matched to a gene. The CDR3 contains 15 residues. CDR1 is SGHAT and CDR2 is FQNNGV in the germline V gene. CDR3 sequence (DNA): TGTGCCAGCAGCCCATCACTAGCGGGGTACTACGAGCAGTACTTC. Its protein product is CASSPSLAGYYEQYF.

The genes are TRBV6-5 and TRBJ2-3; TRBD2 is a possible D gene (5 bases). V lost 2 bases to trimming and J lost 4 bases, with 10 bases between them. This CDR3 is built from 14 residues. CDR1 MNHEY and CDR2 SVGAGI come from the germline V gene. The CDR3 DNA reads TGTGCCAGCAGTTACGGAGGTGCGGCAGATACGCAGTATTTT. It yields the protein CASSYGGAADTQYF.

The genes are TRBV13 and TRBJ2-1; 7 bases line up with TRBD2. The CDR3 loop spans 13 amino acids. V lost 5 bases, J lost 7 bases, and 5 bases stayed unmatched. CDR1 and CDR2 from the germline V gene are PRHDT and FYEKMQ (reference sequence). CDR3 loop: CASSPGTNNEQFF. The CDR3 nucleotides are TGTGCCAGCAGCCCCGGGACTAATAATGAGCAGTTCTTC.

The genes are TRBV5-1 and TRBJ1-2; TRBD1 agrees at 7 bases. Unmatched junction bases numbered 7, after V lost 4 bases and J lost 10 bases. CDR3 length: 12 amino acids. CDR1 and CDR2 from the germline V gene are SGHRS and YFSETQ. CDR3: CASSLPGQLYTF. CDR3 nucleotides: TGCGCCAGCAGCCTCCCGGGACAGCTCTACACCTTC.

The chain employs TRBV7-2 and TRBJ1-1, with 7 bases fitting TRBD1. Per germline, CDR1 SGHTA and CDR2 FQGNSA. The junction had 4 bases not matched to a gene; V was cut back by 5 bases and J by 1 base. This CDR3 has 14 amino acids. The CDR3 DNA follows: TGTGCCAGCAGCCCAGGACAGGCGAACACTGAAGCTTTCTTT. Translated: CASSPGQANTEAFF. The complete variable domain, with remaining parts taken from reference TRBV7-2 and TRBJ1-1, reads GAGVSQSPSNKVTEKGKDVELRCDPISGHTALYWYRQSLGQGLEFLIYFQGNSAPDKSGLPSDRFSAERTGGSVSTLTIQRTQQEDSAVYLCASSPGQANTEAFFGQGTRLTVV.

The gene calls are TRBV9 and TRBJ2-3, with D perhaps TRBD1 (5 bases). This CDR3 comprises 16 residues. Germline lookup yields CDR1 SGDLS and CDR2 YYNGEE. V gave up 5 bases and J gave up 0 bases, with 16 bases separating them. The CDR3 loop reads CASSRLDRSSTDTQYF. The CDR3 DNA follows: TGTGCCAGCAGTCGTCTTGACAGATCTAGCACAGATACGCAGTATTTT.

The gene calls are TRBV11-2 and TRBJ2-7; 8 bases are a match to TRBD1. V was pared by 1 base and J by 5 bases, with 13 bases of the junction left unmatched. This CDR3 has 17 amino acids. Germline-derived CDR1 and CDR2 are SGHAT and FQNNGV. The CDR3 nucleotides read TGTGCCAGCAGCTTAGGAGCGATAGGACAGGGAAGGGACGAGCAGTACTTC. It translates to CASSLGAIGQGRDEQYF.

The chain links TRBV5-4 to TRBJ2-3; 8 positions agree with TRBD2. The V and J ends lost 4 bases and 0 bases, in that order; junction bases with no gene match: 4. CDR1 is SGHNT, CDR2 YYREEE, per germline (reference sequence). CDR3 length: 15 residues. CDR3 in DNA: TGTGCCAGCAGCGATAGCGGGGTCAGCACAGATACGCAGTATTTT. Its protein is CASSDSGVSTDTQYF.

This rearrangement joins TRBV19 to TRBJ1-2; D may be TRBD1 (5 bases). Between the trimmed V and J ends, which lost 7 bases and 4 bases, there was a span of 22 bases. This CDR3 contains 16 residues. Germline V gene lookup returns CDR1 LNHDA and CDR2 SQIVND (reference sequence). The CDR3 reads CASKPGNRQGGYGYTF. In nucleotides, the CDR3 is TGTGCCAGTAAACCGGGTAATCGGCAGGGAGGCTATGGCTACACCTTC.

The rearrangement uses TRBV5-1 and TRBJ1-1, with TRBD1 matching 11 bases. This CDR3 is 13 amino acids long. Losses at the gene ends were 6 bases for V and 6 bases for J; bases not matched to a gene: 4. The germline V gene has CDR1 SGHRS and CDR2 YFSETQ. The CDR3 DNA is TGCGCCAGCACCAAGGACAGGGGGCCTGAAGCTTTCTTT. Translated: CASTKDRGPEAFF.

This chain connects TRBV5-3 to TRBJ1-5; 10 nucleotides line up with TRBD1. TRBV5-3 is known as an ORF, though its function is uncertain. The CDR3 is 19 amino acids. The J segment lost 1 base and the V segment lost 5 bases, leaving 15 bases of the junction unmatched. CDR3 sequence reads: CARSCRGQGLLPSNQPQHF. DNA for the CDR3: TGTGCCAGAAGTTGCCGGGGACAGGGGCTACTTCCAAGCAATCAGCCCCAGCATTTT.

The rearrangement joins TRBV4-3 to TRBJ2-7; D is unresolved. Germline V CDR1 and CDR2: LGHNA, YSLEER. This CDR3 region has 13 residues. Trimming shortened V by 1 base and J by 6 bases, and 10 bases separated the two germline ends. The CDR3 here is CASSQGVSGEQYF. The CDR3 bases are TGCGCCAGCAGCCAAGGGGTATCGGGCGAGCAGTACTTC.

The chain is built from TRBV25-1 and TRBJ2-7, with D maybe TRBD1 (5 bases). Germline V gives CDR1 MGHDK, CDR2 SYGVNS. The CDR3 spans 15 residues. Trimming took off 3 bases at V and 3 bases at J, with 15 bases between the two ends. The CDR3 loop is CASSEVGLLLYEQYF. In DNA, the CDR3 is TGTGCCAGCAGTGAGGTGGGGCTACTCCTCTACGAGCAGTACTTC.

This sequence joins TRBV2 and TRBJ2-7; the match to TRBD1 covers 8 bases. Germline lookup yields CDR1 SNHLY and CDR2 FYNNEI. This CDR3 region has 16 residues. Trimming took 4 bases from V and 0 from J; bases not matched to a gene: 8. The CDR3 coding sequence is TGTGCCAGCAGTGTCCCCCGGGACAGGAGCTCCTACGAGCAGTACTTC. It yields the protein CASSVPRDRSSYEQYF.